What follows describes a single TCR beta chain. What it binds is not known. From the approximately 120-subject validation cohort, which was separate from the roughly 690-subject first cohort, the donors were drawn. The data were produced by immunoSEQ multiplex PCR, yet TCRdb's version contains in-frame clones alone and is incomplete. Of about 78,000 clones in the sample, 90% to 96% were seen once. CDR1 and CDR2 (germline): SGHAT, FQNNGV. The trim removed 5 bases at V and 0 bases at J, leaving 7 bases unmatched. The CDR3 sequence is 15 residues long. This sample was included in a study of cytomegalovirus exposure and HLA in healthy donors. Notes on the study in general: In a later analysis, first-cohort TCR clusters were found to tend to co-occur in the 130 or so validation repertoires. Specificity for CMV antigens was confirmed in vitro for three of the CMV-associated chains.

V usage is TRBV11-2 and J usage is TRBJ2-7; 7 positions agree with TRBD1. The sample was PBMCs. The origin of this receptor is a man between 18 and 29 years old in good health and CMV-seropositive. The CDR3, as DNA: TGTGCCAGCAGCCAAGCGACAGGGAGCTCCTACGAGCAGTACTTC. Its protein product is CASSQATGSSYEQYF.